This passage covers 21 T cell receptor beta chains from one sample sequenced in a study of beta chain features in type 1 diabetes. The study, taken as a whole, reports: Among all four CD4+ subsets, Type 1 diabetes patients had TCRB CDR3s that were moderately but significantly shorter.

These receptors have no known antigen. TCRB transcripts that were expressed got sequenced, as all of the isolated RNA had been reverse transcribed. Generated by immunoSEQ multiplex PCR, the TCRdb table keeps only in-frame clones and is missing some. The table shows about 240,000 clones, with 11% to 15% occurring only once. Sample: naive CD4+ T cells from blood. These receptors were taken from a man aged 25 to 45 with type 1 diabetes.

The chain carries TRBV6-6 and TRBJ2-7, with D uncertain. Germline V gene sequence: CDR1 MNHNY, CDR2 SVGAGI (reference sequence). V was pared by 6 bases and J by 2 bases, with 20 bases between. CDR3 length: 16 residues. The CDR3 loop reads CASSYTGSLKPYEQYF. The CDR3, as DNA: TGTGCCAGCAGCTACACCGGGTCTCTGAAACCCTACGAGCAGTACTTC.

This clone was seen once. The V gene is TRBV5-1, the J gene TRBJ1-4; D gene uncertain. The V gene's germline CDR1 is SGHRS and CDR2 YFSETQ. The V end was cut by 4 bases, the J end by 5 bases, with 15 bases between. This CDR3 contains 15 residues. In nucleotides, the CDR3 is TGCGCCAGCAGCCCCGTGGAAGGCAGGAATGAAAAACTGTTTTTT. Translation gives CASSPVEGRNEKLFF.

The V and J genes are TRBV25-1 and TRBJ2-5, with TRBD2 matching 9 bases. In germline, CDR1 is MGHDK, CDR2 SYGVNS. CDR3 length: 16 residues. Trimming took 1 base from V and 4 from J; bases not matched to a gene: 7. The CDR3 region has the DNA TGTGCCAGCAGTGAATTAGGTAGCGGGAGTGTAGAGACCCAGTACTTC. This gives the protein CASSELGSGSVETQYF.

The rearrangement links TRBV2 to TRBJ2-7; D might be TRBD1 (6 bases). Germline V gene sequence: CDR1 SNHLY, CDR2 FYNNEI. The V end was cut by 8 bases, the J end by 5 bases, with 16 bases between. This CDR3 has 13 residues. CDR3 nucleotide sequence: TGTGCCAGCGAGGGGGTCCTTGAGGACGAGCAGTACTTC. This gives the protein CASEGVLEDEQYF.

This chain joins TRBV18 and TRBJ1-6; TRBD1 matches at 10 bases. The V segment lost 5 bases and the J segment 9 bases; nucleotides outside the gene matches: 7. The length of the CDR3 is 15 residues. Germline V gene lookup returns CDR1 KGHSH and CDR2 LQKENI. In DNA, the CDR3 is TGTGCCAGCTCAGAGACAGGGGGCTCCACTTCACCCCTCCACTTT. Its translation: CASSETGGSTSPLHF.

The sample holds a few counts of this clone. The V call is TRBV7-9, the J call TRBJ2-3; TRBD2 matches at 8 bases. The CDR3 covers 16 residues. With 7 bases clipped from V and 0 bases from J, the junction kept 9 bases outside the gene matches. Germline CDR1 and CDR2: SEHNR and FQNEAQ (reference sequence). The DNA for the CDR3 is TGTGCCAGCACTTTGCCGGGAGGGGAGAGCACAGATACGCAGTATTTT. It codes for CASTLPGGESTDTQYF. The full variable domain, in which reference TRBV7-9 and TRBJ2-3 provide the parts outside the CDR3, is DTGVSQNPRHKITKRGQNVTFRCDPISEHNRLYWYRQTLGQGPEFLTYFQNEAQLEKSRLLSDRFSAERPKGSFSTLEIQRTEQGDSAMYLCASTLPGGESTDTQYFGPGTRLTVL.

The chain couples TRBV4-2 to TRBJ2-7; 7 nucleotides match TRBD1. Unmatched junction bases numbered 8, after V lost 0 bases and J lost 0 bases. The CDR3 is 17 residues long. Germline values: CDR1 LGHNA, CDR2 YNFKEQ. DNA of the CDR3: TGTGCCAGCAGCCAAGATCTCTGGGACAGTTACTCCTACGAGCAGTACTTC. This translates into CASSQDLWDSYSYEQYF.

This chain connects TRBV6-5 to TRBJ1-5; no definite D call. V gave up 0 bases and J gave up 4 bases, with 7 bases separating them. The CDR3 loop spans 14 amino acids. The germline V gene encodes CDR1 MNHEY and CDR2 SVGAGI. The CDR3 bases are TGTGCCAGCAGTTACTCGATGGAGAATCAGCCCCAGCATTTT. Its translation: CASSYSMENQPQHF.

V gene TRBV4-1 combines with J gene TRBJ2-2, with TRBD1 identical over 12 bases. The V segment lost 1 base and the J segment 4 bases; nucleotides outside the gene matches: 7. The CDR3 is 18 residues long. Germline V lookup: CDR1 MGHRA, CDR2 YSYEKL. The CDR3 loop reads CASSQVGTGGAGTGELFF. In DNA, the CDR3 is TGCGCCAGCAGCCAAGTCGGGACAGGGGGCGCCGGCACCGGGGAGCTGTTTTTT.

In this sample, this clone turned up a few times. V usage is TRBV13 and J usage is TRBJ1-1; the D is unclear. Germline lookup yields CDR1 PRHDT and CDR2 FYEKMQ (reference sequence). CDR3 length equals 13 residues. V lost 5 bases to trimming and J lost 5 bases, with 12 bases between them. CDR3 sequence (DNA): TGTGCCAGCAGCCGAACAGCTCCGACTGAAGCTTTCTTT. This codes for CASSRTAPTEAFF.

The chain joins TRBV6-4 to TRBJ2-1, with 8 bases that match TRBD2. V shed 1 base, J shed 0 bases, and the junction held 8 bases outside the gene matches. CDR3 length: 18 amino acids. Germline V CDR1 and CDR2: MRHNA, SNTAGT. The CDR3 reads CASSDCLAGTSSYNEQFF. In nucleotides, the CDR3 is TGTGCCAGCAGTGACTGCCTAGCGGGCACGAGCTCCTACAATGAGCAGTTCTTC.

The chain carries TRBV5-1 and TRBJ1-4, with D hard to call. CDR3 length: 16 amino acids. V was clipped by 0 bases and J by 7 bases, with 16 bases between them. The V gene's germline CDR1 is SGHRS and CDR2 YFSETQ. The chain's CDR3 is CASSLGVSPRGEKLFF. The CDR3 DNA reads TGCGCCAGCAGCTTGGGAGTCAGCCCTCGGGGTGAAAAACTGTTTTTT.

The V gene is TRBV19, the J gene TRBJ1-4; 10 bases align to TRBD1. In germline, CDR1 is LNHDA, CDR2 SQIVND (reference sequence). This CDR3 region has 15 residues. Losses at the gene ends were 5 bases for V and 5 bases for J; bases not matched to a gene: 5. CDR3 nucleotide sequence: TGTGCCAGTAGTTCACTGACAGGGGGCAATGAAAAACTGTTTTTT. Translation gives CASSSLTGGNEKLFF.

This clone was seen a handful of times. This chain connects TRBV5-1 to TRBJ1-1, with D hard to call. Germline V gene data show CDR1 as SGHRS and CDR2 as YFSETQ. The V end lost 1 base, the J end lost 0 bases, and 10 bases lay between the germline ends. This CDR3 contains 15 residues. CDR3 sequence reads: CASSLSRSLNTEAFF. The DNA of the CDR3 is TGCGCCAGCAGCTTGTCGAGGAGCCTGAACACTGAAGCTTTCTTT.

This chain links TRBV5-4 with TRBJ2-5; D is perhaps TRBD2 (5 bases). Germline V gene sequence: CDR1 SGHNT, CDR2 YYREEE (reference sequence). With 9 bases removed from V and 5 bases from J, the gap between germline ends came to 5 bases. CDR3 length: 9 residues. The CDR3 DNA reads as TGTGCCACGGGGGAGACCCAGTACTTC. Its protein product is CATGETQYF.

In its sample, this clone was seen a few times. This sequence joins TRBV6-6 and TRBJ1-5; 8 nucleotides line up with TRBD1. The trim removed 6 bases at V and 7 bases at J, leaving 14 bases unmatched. Germline CDR1 MNHNY, CDR2 SVGAGI (reference sequence). The CDR3 has 16 residues. The CDR3 here is CASSLDRAGAMQPQHF. CDR3 nucleotides: TGTGCCAGCAGCCTGGACAGGGCCGGGGCAATGCAGCCCCAGCATTTT.

There are a few counts of this clone. This chain links TRBV7-6 with TRBJ1-5; 9 nucleotides align to TRBD1. The length of the CDR3 is 14 residues. Germline V gene sequence: CDR1 SGHVS, CDR2 FNYEAQ. V was clipped by 5 bases and J by 9 bases; unmatched bases: 8. CDR3 protein: CASSPGQGNRPQHF. The CDR3 coding sequence is TGTGCCAGCAGCCCAGGACAGGGGAACCGGCCCCAGCATTTT.

The rearrangement uses TRBV2 and TRBJ1-5, with D hard to call. This CDR3 spans 13 amino acids. V dropped 7 bases and J dropped 6 bases, with 13 bases sitting between them. Looked up from germline, CDR1 is SNHLY and CDR2 is FYNNEI. Here the CDR3 DNA reads TGTGCCAGCACTCCGGAGAGGGTTCAGCCCCAGCATTTT. Protein sequence: CASTPERVQPQHF.

The chain employs TRBV6-5 and TRBJ2-5; perhaps TRBD2 as D (7 bases). With 7 bases removed from V and 4 bases from J, the gap between germline ends came to 16 bases. The germline gives CDR1 MNHEY, CDR2 SVGAGI. There are 14 residues in the CDR3. The CDR3 here is CASTSRGASETQYF. In nucleotides, the CDR3 is TGTGCCAGCACCTCCCGGGGGGCCTCAGAGACCCAGTACTTC.

V gene TRBV11-3 combines with J gene TRBJ2-5; perhaps TRBD2 as D (6 bases). From germline, CDR1 is SGHNT and CDR2 YENEEA. The CDR3 loop spans 13 amino acids. V lost 5 bases, J lost 0 bases, and 7 bases lay in between. The CDR3 region is CASSRDYQETQYF. CDR3 DNA sequence: TGTGCCAGCAGCCGGGACTACCAAGAGACCCAGTACTTC. The full variable domain, completed using reference TRBV11-3 and TRBJ2-5, is EAGVVQSPRYKIIEKKQPVAFWCNPISGHNTLYWYLQNLGQGPELLIRYENEEAVDDSQLPKDRFSAERLKGVDSTLKIQPAELGDSAVYLCASSRDYQETQYFGPGTRLLVL.

This clone was seen more than once but under ten times. V is TRBV21-1 and J is TRBJ2-7; whether TRBD1, the table's D call, matches the DNA was not checked. TRBV21-1 is noted as a pseudogene. The CDR3 extends over 16 amino acids. The CDR3, as DNA: TGTGCCAGCAGCAAAGCTGGGGACAGGGCCGGGTACGAGCAGTACTTC. Encoded protein: CASSKAGDRAGYEQYF.